The 21 T cell receptor beta chains below come from one sample, sequenced in a study of blood T cell repertoires in COVID-19. Profiling relied on immunoSEQ multiplex PCR, and the TCRdb table lists in-frame clones only, not all of them. The sample shows about 230,000 clones, around four fifths of them seen only once. The sample comprised peripheral blood. All receptors come from a man aged 40-49 years with acute or convalescent COVID-19.

CDR3 bases: TGTGCCAGCAGCTTTCAGGGGGAGCTGTTTTTT. It yields the protein CASSFQGELFF. This chain links TRBV7-2 with TRBJ2-2; D gene ambiguous. The V gene's germline CDR1 is SGHTA and CDR2 FQGNSA. The CDR3 covers 11 residues. Trimming took 3 bases from V and 8 from J, leaving 4 bases between them. Full variable domain (remainder filled in from reference TRBV7-2 and TRBJ2-2): GAGVSQSPSNKVTEKGKDVELRCDPISGHTALYWYRQSLGQGLEFLIYFQGNSAPDKSGLPSDRFSAERTGGSVSTLTIQRTQQEDSAVYLCASSFQGELFFGEGSRLTVL.

With respect to this clone: Other DNA sequences in this sample translate to the same CDR3. V gene TRBV27 combines with J gene TRBJ2-5; D might be TRBD1 (6 bases). Trimming removed 4 bases from V and 5 bases from J, with 20 bases in between. Germline CDR1 and CDR2: MNHEY and SMNVEV (reference sequence). The CDR3 covers 16 residues. This CDR3 reads CASSYTSTGSRETQYF. CDR3 DNA sequence: TGTGCCAGCAGTTACACTTCAACAGGGAGCCGGGAGACCCAGTACTTC.

The chain is built from TRBV18 and TRBJ2-6, with 7 bases that match TRBD1. CDR1 and CDR2 from the germline V gene are KGHSH and LQKENI. The CDR3 is 14 amino acids. V shed 5 bases, J shed 9 bases, and the junction held 7 bases outside the gene matches. The CDR3 protein is CASSSRQGVNVLTF. The CDR3 region has the DNA TGTGCCAGCTCATCCCGACAGGGTGTCAACGTCCTGACTTTC.

The chain has TRBV6-5 and TRBJ1-1; D possibly corresponds to TRBD1 (5 bases). This CDR3 is 15 amino acids long. Germline V gene sequence: CDR1 MNHEY, CDR2 SVGAGI. Trimming cost V 0 bases and J 4 bases, with 12 bases left between them. CDR3 coding DNA: TGTGCCAGCAGTTACTCTCCCAGGGTGGGCACTGAAGCTTTCTTT. It translates to CASSYSPRVGTEAFF.

This chain joins TRBV27 and TRBJ1-1; 7 bases align to TRBD1. CDR3 length: 14 amino acids. CDR1 and CDR2 from the germline V gene are MNHEY and SMNVEV (reference sequence). V trimming: 6 bases; J trimming: 3 bases; junction bases outside the gene matches: 7. The CDR3 here is CASSWDRRHTEAFF. The CDR3 nucleotides read TGTGCCAGCAGCTGGGACAGAAGACACACTGAAGCTTTCTTT.

This chain joins TRBV7-9 and TRBJ1-1, with TRBD1 matching over 9 bases. V lost 5 bases to trimming and J lost 11 bases; unmatched junction nucleotides: 6. The CDR3 contains 12 residues. From germline, CDR1 is SEHNR and CDR2 FQNEAQ (reference sequence). The CDR3 is CASSGQGIRAFF. CDR3 DNA: TGTGCCAGCAGCGGACAGGGGATACGCGCTTTCTTT.

The chain joins TRBV12-2 to TRBJ2-5; the listed D gene, TRBD1, was not tested against the DNA. TRBV12-2 is a known pseudogene. The CDR3 is made up of 16 amino acids. The CDR3 bases are TGTGCAAGTCGCTGGATTATGACAGGGCGCCAAGAGACCCAGTACTTC. Its translation: CASRWIMTGRQETQYF.

V usage is TRBV6-5 and J usage is TRBJ1-6; possible D gene TRBD1, 5 bases. Looked up from germline, CDR1 is MNHEY and CDR2 is SVGAGI. V was trimmed by 5 bases and J by 5 bases, leaving 7 bases between them. This CDR3 is built from 13 residues. The CDR3 nucleotides are TGTGCCAGCAGTCGACAGAATAATTCACCCCTCCACTTT. Protein product: CASSRQNNSPLHF.

The chain links TRBV5-1 to TRBJ1-1, with 7 positions matching TRBD1. The germline CDR1 and CDR2 sequences are SGHRS and YFSETQ. Germline trimming cut 8 bases from V and 1 base from J; bases unmatched to any gene: 11. The CDR3 runs 15 residues. CDR3 nucleotides: TGCGCCAGTACCTATTCGGACAGGCCGAACACTGAAGCTTTCTTT. Protein product: CASTYSDRPNTEAFF.

The sample holds a few counts of this clone. The chain recombines TRBV5-5 with TRBJ1-5; no reliable D call. Trimming took 1 base from V and 3 from J, leaving 14 bases between them. The germline V gene has CDR1 SGHKS and CDR2 YYEKEE (reference sequence). The CDR3 has 16 amino acids. CDR3 sequence: CASSLYVGQDNQPQHF. The CDR3 coding sequence is TGTGCCAGCAGCTTGTATGTGGGTCAGGACAATCAGCCCCAGCATTTT.

The chain recombines TRBV19 with TRBJ2-6; maybe TRBD2 (5 bases). This CDR3 spans 16 amino acids. V lost 8 bases and J 0 bases, leaving 14 bases between the germline ends. In germline, CDR1 is LNHDA, CDR2 SQIVND (reference sequence). CDR3 loop: CASLGLFSSGANVLTF. The CDR3 DNA reads TGTGCCAGTCTCGGACTGTTCAGCTCTGGGGCCAACGTCCTGACTTTC. The full variable domain, rest sourced from reference TRBV19 and TRBJ2-6, is DGGITQSPKYLFRKEGQNVTLSCEQNLNHDAMYWYRQDPGQGLRLIYYSQIVNDFQKGDIAEGYSVSREKKESFPLTVTSAQKNPTAFYLCASLGLFSSGANVLTFGAGSRLTVL.

The CDR3 coding sequence is TGTGCCAGCTCATCGACTCGGGATTCCTACGAGCAGTACTTC. Residues: CASSSTRDSYEQYF. The chain uses TRBV18 and TRBJ2-7, with D tentatively TRBD2 (5 bases). V was trimmed by 5 bases and J by 1 base, leaving 12 bases between them. The CDR3 has 14 amino acids. CDR1 is KGHSH, CDR2 LQKENI, per germline.

This CDR3 reads CASSELYGEQYF. CDR3 coding DNA: TGTGCCAGCAGCGAACTCTACGGGGAGCAGTACTTC. The chain combines TRBV5-4 with TRBJ2-7; D gene uncertain. The CDR3 runs 12 residues. Germline CDR1 and CDR2: SGHNT and YYREEE (reference sequence). The V end lost 4 bases, the J end lost 7 bases, and 12 bases lay between the germline ends.

V gene TRBV6-2 or TRBV6-3 combines with J gene TRBJ2-7; no clear D. CDR3 size: 12 residues. The germline V and J ends were trimmed by 6 bases and 3 bases, with 9 bases remaining between them. Germline V gene sequence: CDR1 MNHEY, CDR2 SVGEGT. The CDR3 coding sequence is TGTGCCAGCAGCCCAAATAGCTACGAGCAGTACTTC. Protein: CASSPNSYEQYF.

The chain joins TRBV6-2 or TRBV6-3 to TRBJ2-1; TRBD2 matches at 13 bases. CDR1 is MNHEY, CDR2 SVGEGT, per germline. The CDR3 is 15 residues long. V gave up 6 bases and J gave up 5 bases; unmatched junction bases: 4. CDR3 sequence reads: CASSDGLAGDNEQFF. In DNA, the CDR3 is TGTGCCAGCAGCGACGGACTAGCGGGAGACAATGAGCAGTTCTTC.

The chain combines TRBV18 with TRBJ2-3, with 13 bases lining up with TRBD2. CDR3 size: 15 residues. Germline lookup yields CDR1 KGHSH and CDR2 LQKENI. V dropped 3 bases and J dropped 6; count of bases not matched to a gene: 3. In nucleotides, the CDR3 is TGTGCCAGCTCACCTGCGGGACTAGCGGGGGATACGCAGTATTTT. Translated, it gives CASSPAGLAGDTQYF.

V and J are TRBV5-1 and TRBJ2-7; the D gene is possibly TRBD2 (5 bases). V was pared by 0 bases and J by 5 bases, with 12 bases between. The length of the CDR3 is 14 residues. Germline assignment: CDR1 SGHRS and CDR2 YFSETQ. CDR3 nucleotide sequence: TGCGCCAGCAGCTTGGGGCTAGCTACTAACGAGCAGTACTTC. It specifies CASSLGLATNEQYF.

This sequence joins TRBV19 and TRBJ1-1; 9 bases line up with TRBD1. V lost 6 bases to trimming and J lost 6 bases; unmatched junction nucleotides: 5. The CDR3 is 13 residues long. CDR1 is LNHDA, CDR2 SQIVND, per germline (reference sequence). CDR3 residues: CASRDRGVSEAFF. CDR3 DNA sequence: TGTGCCAGTAGGGACAGGGGAGTGTCTGAAGCTTTCTTT.

The gene calls are TRBV20-1 and TRBJ2-3, with a weak D call TRBD1 (5 bases). V dropped 3 bases and J dropped 0 bases, with 10 bases sitting between them. CDR3 length: 14 residues. The germline CDR1 and CDR2 sequences are DFQATT and SNEGSKA (reference sequence). The CDR3 reads CSASGATSTDTQYF. The DNA for the CDR3 is TGCAGTGCTAGTGGGGCAACTAGCACAGATACGCAGTATTTT.

J is TRBJ2-5 and V is TRBV5-4, with no clear D. The CDR3 totals 13 residues. The germline V gene encodes CDR1 SGHNT and CDR2 YYREEE (reference sequence). V lost 1 base and J lost 1, with 5 bases in between. CDR3 sequence (DNA): TGTGCCAGCAGCTTGAGGAGCCAAGAGACCCAGTACTTC. As protein: CASSLRSQETQYF.

The chain recombines TRBV18 with TRBJ2-4, with 7 bases aligning to TRBD1. CDR3 length equals 15 residues. J lost 8 bases, V lost 6 bases, and 13 bases had no gene match. Germline lookup yields CDR1 KGHSH and CDR2 LQKENI. CDR3 in amino acids: CASSPTRQGGDIQYF. DNA of the CDR3: TGTGCCAGCTCGCCGACCCGACAGGGTGGGGACATTCAGTACTTC.